The 14 T cell receptor beta chains below were found in one sample sequenced in a study of T cells in localized non-small cell lung cancer (dated by TCRdb to the early 2020s). The library was generated by the immunoSEQ multiplex PCR assay. TCRdb re-hosts the immuneACCESS table, in-frame sequences only. Its copies lack some clones; in the studies checked, an unresolved V gene accounts for under half of them, and the cause for the rest is not known. In this sample the table shows some 2,000 clones, approximately 34% of which occur a single time. The biggest ten clones account for roughly an eighth of the sample. The sample was lung tumor tissue, taken before any cancer treatment. These receptors originate from a male donor at least 60 years old with stage II lung adenocarcinoma.

This clone was observed a few times. The chain recombines TRBV2 with TRBJ1-6; the D gene is possibly TRBD1 (5 bases). The CDR3 spans 16 residues. Deletions cut 7 bases from V and 4 bases from J, with 17 bases between. Germline V gene data show CDR1 as SNHLY and CDR2 as FYNNEI. The CDR3 region is CASKSRQGGYNSPLHF. In DNA form, the CDR3 reads TGTGCCAGCAAATCCCGGCAGGGAGGATATAATTCACCCCTCCACTTT.

V usage is TRBV6-8 and J usage is TRBJ2-1; 8 bases map to TRBD2. The V gene end was trimmed by 5 bases and the J gene end by 7 bases; junction bases not matched to a gene: 7. CDR3 size: 14 residues. CDR1 is MNHGY and CDR2 is SAAAGT in the germline V gene. The CDR3 loop is CASSRTSPLNEQFF. CDR3 coding DNA: TGTGCCAGCAGTAGGACTAGCCCTCTGAATGAGCAGTTCTTC.

This clone occurred a few times. V and J are TRBV27 and TRBJ2-7; D gene uncertain. This CDR3 region has 15 residues. From germline, CDR1 is MNHEY and CDR2 SMNVEV (reference sequence). With 3 bases removed from V and 0 bases from J, the gap between germline ends came to 12 bases. In DNA form, the CDR3 reads TGTGCCAGCAGTTTCCACCAGGCGGTCTCCTACGAGCAGTACTTC. As protein: CASSFHQAVSYEQYF.

By proportion, this clone is medium-sized. The V gene is TRBV11-3, the J gene TRBJ2-3; D not resolved. The CDR3 is 14 amino acids. CDR1 and CDR2 (germline): SGHNT, YENEEA. Trimming removed 7 bases from V and 0 bases from J, with 11 bases in between. CDR3 DNA: TGTGCCAGCAACCCGGCCCTCAGCACAGATACGCAGTATTTT. Translation gives CASNPALSTDTQYF.

The chain employs TRBV5-1 and TRBJ2-1; D perhaps matches TRBD2 (6 bases). CDR3 length: 15 residues. Germline V gene data show CDR1 as SGHRS and CDR2 as YFSETQ. Trimming left V 0 bases short and J 3 bases short, with 10 bases between. CDR3 protein: CASSLAWRDYNEQFF. The CDR3 DNA is TGCGCCAGCAGCTTGGCTTGGCGGGACTACAATGAGCAGTTCTTC.

V usage is TRBV19 and J usage is TRBJ2-6; D ambiguous. Germline CDR1 is LNHDA and CDR2 is SQIVND (reference sequence). Trimming pared 6 bases from V and 0 bases from J, leaving 6 bases between. The CDR3 extends over 14 amino acids. The CDR3 loop is CASRRISGANVLTF. CDR3 nucleotides: TGTGCCAGTAGGCGTATCTCTGGGGCCAACGTCCTGACTTTC.

This clone occurred a few times. The rearrangement joins TRBV18 to TRBJ2-5; D is tentatively TRBD1 or TRBD2 (6 bases each). Germline V gene lookup returns CDR1 KGHSH and CDR2 LQKENI. Trimming pared 3 bases from V and 4 bases from J, leaving 15 bases between. The CDR3 extends over 15 amino acids. The CDR3 coding sequence is TGTGCCAGCTCACCGGATAGCGAGGGGGGAGAGACCCAGTACTTC. Amino acid sequence: CASSPDSEGGETQYF.

The V and J genes are TRBV14 and TRBJ2-7, with D hard to call. Germline V gene sequence: CDR1 SGHDN, CDR2 FVKESK. With 1 base removed from V and 5 bases from J, the gap between germline ends came to 9 bases. This CDR3 contains 13 residues. The CDR3, as DNA: TGTGCCAGCAGCCAAGCAGATCTTAACGAGCAGTACTTC. Amino acid sequence: CASSQADLNEQYF. Full variable domain (outside the CDR3, taken from reference TRBV14 and TRBJ2-7): EAGVTQFPSHSVIEKGQTVTLRCDPISGHDNLYWYRRVMGKEIKFLLHFVKESKQDESGMPNNRFLAERTGGTYSTLKVQPAELEDSGVYFCASSQADLNEQYFGPGTRLTVT.

The chain uses TRBV10-3 and TRBJ2-5; 10 positions agree with TRBD2. With V trimmed by 8 bases and J by 8 bases, 8 bases remained unmatched. The CDR3 is 13 residues long. Germline V lookup: CDR1 ENHRY, CDR2 SYGVKD. CDR3 region: CAISPLAGVTQYF. CDR3 DNA: TGTGCCATCTCACCCCTAGCGGGAGTTACCCAGTACTTC.

V usage is TRBV6-8 and J usage is TRBJ1-2, with 9 nucleotides matching TRBD1. This CDR3 has 14 residues. The V gene end was trimmed by 6 bases and the J gene end by 5 bases; junction bases not matched to a gene: 7. Germline V CDR1 and CDR2: MNHGY, SAAAGT. The CDR3 nucleotides are TGTGCCAGCAGACGACTAGGACAGGGGTATGGCTACACCTTC. As protein: CASRRLGQGYGYTF.

The V call is TRBV19, the J call TRBJ2-1, with D possibly being TRBD1 (6 bases). This CDR3 is 15 amino acids long. CDR1 is LNHDA, CDR2 SQIVND, per germline (reference sequence). Between the trimmed V and J ends, which lost 5 bases and 10 bases, there was a span of 21 bases. The chain's CDR3 is CASSPKGEWDREQFF. The CDR3 nucleotides are TGTGCCAGTAGTCCCAAGGGGGAGTGGGATCGCGAGCAGTTCTTC.

This clone was seen a handful of times. CDR3: CASSQGPYGGRFF. CDR3 bases: TGTGCCAGCAGTCAGGGACCGTACGGGGGACGGTTCTTC. The V call is TRBV6-8, the J call TRBJ2-1; possibly TRBD2 for D (6 bases). V was trimmed by 5 bases and J by 15 bases, leaving 20 bases between them. The CDR3 has 13 residues. Germline V CDR1 and CDR2: MNHGY, SAAAGT.

The chain couples TRBV29-1 to TRBJ1-4; 7 nucleotides line up with TRBD1. The CDR3 has 13 amino acids. V shed 6 bases and J 5 bases; nucleotides not matched to a gene: 6. CDR1 and CDR2 from the germline V gene are SQVTM and ANQGSEA. The CDR3 is CSVSGGLNEKLFF. As DNA, the CDR3 is TGCAGCGTCTCAGGGGGTCTGAATGAAAAACTGTTTTTT.

The genes are TRBV28 and TRBJ2-3; 10 nucleotides line up with TRBD1. The V gene end was trimmed by 5 bases and the J gene end by 5 bases; junction bases not matched to a gene: 13. CDR1 and CDR2 from the germline V gene are MDHEN and SYDVKM. CDR3 length: 17 residues. CDR3: CASSLPRTGGEIDTQYF. The CDR3, as DNA: TGTGCCAGCAGTCTACCCAGGACAGGGGGAGAGATAGATACGCAGTATTTT.